This is a list of T cell receptor beta chains from one sample in a study of T cells in Graves' hyperthyroidism and ophthalmopathy. TCRdb called the multiplex PCR reads again in MiXCR, with one record for every CDR3 protein. The sample lists hundreds of thousands of distinct CDR3 sequences; roughly 15% were seen once. The specimen sequenced was blood. The receptor set was obtained from a woman younger than 30 with Graves' hyperthyroidism. Each CDR3 is given with its conserved first and last residue. The D gene is left open where the match is weak. Expanded clones are given a class, and other clones once, few, many or no size at all.

DNA: TGTGCCAGCAGCCCAATAGGGAACTCCTACGAGCAGTACTTC
CDR3: CASSPIGNSYEQYF
V: TRBV7-3
length: 14
J: TRBJ2-7
D: -
size: many

DNA: TGTGCCAGCAGCTTGAGGACAGGGTTTGGGGAAGAGACCCAGTACTTC
CDR3: CASSLRTGFGEETQYF
V: TRBV7-9
length: 16
J: TRBJ2-5
D: TRBD1
size: many

DNA: TGTGCCAGCAGCCGGGACTTAGTCTATGGCTACACCTTC
CDR3: CASSRDLVYGYTF
V: TRBV7-2
length: 13
J: TRBJ1-2
D: -
size: -

DNA: TGTGCCAGCAGTGAAGGACCTGGGATAGGGGAGACCCAGTACTTC
CDR3: CASSEGPGIGETQYF
V: TRBV2
length: 15
J: TRBJ2-5
D: -
size: many

DNA: TGCAGTGCTATGGACAGGGTTATTTCCCAGTACTTC
CDR3: CSAMDRVISQYF
V: TRBV20-1
length: 12
J: TRBJ2-5
D: TRBD1
size: few

DNA: TGTGCCAGCAGTCCCTTAGCGGGTTCGGATGAGCAGTTCTTC
CDR3: CASSPLAGSDEQFF
V: TRBV27
length: 14
J: TRBJ2-1
D: TRBD2
size: many

DNA: TGTGCCAGCAAAACCATGGACCGCTTCACTGAAGCTTTCTTT
CDR3: CASKTMDRFTEAFF
V: TRBV28
length: 14
J: TRBJ1-1
D: -
size: many

DNA: TGTGCCAGCAGTTCTGGGACAGGGACCGAGCAGTACTTC
CDR3: CASSSGTGTEQYF
V: TRBV6-1
length: 13
J: TRBJ2-7
D: TRBD1
size: many

DNA: TGTGCCAGCCGGGGGGCGGGAGGCCGAACCGGGGAGCTGTTTTTT
CDR3: CASRGAGGRTGELFF
V: TRBV12-3/TRBV12-4
length: 15
J: TRBJ2-2
D: TRBD2
size: few

DNA: TGTGCCAGCTCACAAACTAGAAGCGGAGATACGCAGTATTTT
CDR3: CASSQTRSGDTQYF
V: TRBV18
length: 14
J: TRBJ2-3
D: -
size: many

DNA: TGTGCCAGCACCCTACAGGGTCAAGAGACCCAGTACTTC
CDR3: CASTLQGQETQYF
V: TRBV7-9
length: 13
J: TRBJ2-5
D: -
size: many

DNA: TGTGCCAGCAGCACTAGCGGGAAAGGGGGCAAGCAGTTCTTC
CDR3: CASSTSGKGGKQFF
V: TRBV7-2
length: 14
J: TRBJ2-1
D: TRBD2
size: -

DNA: TGTGCCAGCAGTTTAGGGGACTATGGCTACACCTTC
CDR3: CASSLGDYGYTF
V: TRBV28
length: 12
J: TRBJ1-2
D: -
size: many

DNA: TGTGCCAGTAGTATACGGCGGGAGGGCCCCTACAATGAGCAGTTCTTC
CDR3: CASSIRREGPYNEQFF
V: TRBV19
length: 16
J: TRBJ2-1
D: TRBD2
size: -

DNA: TGTGCCAGCAGGATTAGGACAGGGTTGAACACTGAAGCTTTCTTT
CDR3: CASRIRTGLNTEAFF
V: TRBV6-1
length: 15
J: TRBJ1-1
D: TRBD1
size: many

DNA: TGTGCCACCAGTGGGTCCGAGCAGTACTTC
CDR3: CATSGSEQYF
V: TRBV24-1
length: 10
J: TRBJ2-7
D: -
size: many

DNA: TGTGCCAGCAGCTTAGTGGGGACAGGGGAATACGAGCAGTACTTC
CDR3: CASSLVGTGEYEQYF
V: TRBV7-2
length: 15
J: TRBJ2-7
D: TRBD1
size: many

DNA: TGTGCCAGCAGCCAAGAGACTAGCGGGAGGTACAATGAGCAGTTCTTC
CDR3: CASSQETSGRYNEQFF
V: TRBV14
length: 16
J: TRBJ2-1
D: TRBD2
size: -

DNA: TGTGCCAGCTCACCATCAGGAGGGGACAATCAGCCCCAGCATTTT
CDR3: CASSPSGGDNQPQHF
V: TRBV18
length: 15
J: TRBJ1-5
D: -
size: -

DNA: TGCGCCAGCAGTGCGAGATCCACAGTATCCTACAATGAGCAGTTCTTC
CDR3: CASSARSTVSYNEQFF
V: TRBV10-1
length: 16
J: TRBJ2-1
D: -
size: -

DNA: TGTGCCAGCAGGGGGGGGTTCAGGGGGGAACAGCCCCAGCATTTT
CDR3: CASRGGFRGEQPQHF
V: TRBV2
length: 15
J: TRBJ1-5
D: TRBD1
size: many

DNA: TGTGCCAGCAGGACCGAGGAGGCGACTGTAAACTGGGGCTACACCTTC
CDR3: CASRTEEATVNWGYTF
V: TRBV25-1
length: 16
J: TRBJ1-2
D: -
size: few

DNA: TGTGCCAGCAGTCGAAGGGGGCGAAGCACAGATACGCAGTATTTT
CDR3: CASSRRGRSTDTQYF
V: TRBV7-2
length: 15
J: TRBJ2-3
D: TRBD1
size: many

DNA: TGCAGTGCTAGAGATCGGGGACAGGATAACTATGGCTACACCTTC
CDR3: CSARDRGQDNYGYTF
V: TRBV20-1
length: 15
J: TRBJ1-2
D: TRBD1
size: -

DNA: TGTGCTAGTGGTTTGGGTAGCGGGAGGGCCAATGAGCAGTTCTTC
CDR3: CASGLGSGRANEQFF
V: TRBV12-5
length: 15
J: TRBJ2-1
D: TRBD2
size: -

DNA: TGTGCCAGCAGCCCGGACAGGGGTTCTTGGGAGCTGTTTTTT
CDR3: CASSPDRGSWELFF
V: TRBV7-3
length: 14
J: TRBJ2-2
D: TRBD1
size: -

DNA: TGTGCCAGCAGCTCCCAGGGGAGCGGGAGGTACGAGCAGTACTTC
CDR3: CASSSQGSGRYEQYF
V: TRBV7-2
length: 15
J: TRBJ2-7
D: TRBD2
size: many

DNA: TGTGCCAGCAGCGCCGGGGACAGGGTAGCTTTCTCGGAGCAGTACTTC
CDR3: CASSAGDRVAFSEQYF
V: TRBV11-2
length: 16
J: TRBJ2-7
D: TRBD1
size: many

DNA: TGTGCCAGCAGTACCACCCAGGGCCGCCAGGGGGGCGGAAACACCATATATTTT
CDR3: CASSTTQGRQGGGNTIYF
V: TRBV6-1
length: 18
J: TRBJ1-3
D: TRBD1
size: -

DNA: TGTGCCAGCAGCGATAAAGGACAGAACTCTGGAAACACCATATATTTT
CDR3: CASSDKGQNSGNTIYF
V: TRBV11-2
length: 16
J: TRBJ1-3
D: -
size: few

DNA: TGCGCCAGCAGAATTGGGGCGGGAGGTCCAGGTGAGCAGTTCTTC
CDR3: CASRIGAGGPGEQFF
V: TRBV5-1
length: 15
J: TRBJ2-1
D: TRBD2
size: -

DNA: TGTGCCAGCGGCGCAAACAATGAGCAGTTCTTC
CDR3: CASGANNEQFF
V: TRBV9
length: 11
J: TRBJ2-1
D: -
size: few

DNA: TGTGCCAGCTCACCACAATCCTCTGGAAACACCATATATTTT
CDR3: CASSPQSSGNTIYF
V: TRBV18
length: 14
J: TRBJ1-3
D: -
size: many

DNA: TGTGCTAGTGCCCGGGGCTCCGAAGCTTTCTTT
CDR3: CASARGSEAFF
V: TRBV12-5
length: 11
J: TRBJ1-1
D: -
size: few

DNA: TGTGCCAGCAGTCCTTGGGGGACAGTCGCGAACACCGGGGAGCTGTTTTTT
CDR3: CASSPWGTVANTGELFF
V: TRBV27
length: 17
J: TRBJ2-2
D: TRBD1
size: -

DNA: TGCAGTGCTAGGGCTAGCGGGAGACCCTTTGTCAAAAACATTCAGTACTTC
CDR3: CSARASGRPFVKNIQYF
V: TRBV20-1
length: 17
J: TRBJ2-4
D: TRBD2
size: few

DNA: TGTGCCAGCAGCTTAGGGAGGGGCGATGAGCAGTACTTC
CDR3: CASSLGRGDEQYF
V: TRBV7-2
length: 13
J: TRBJ2-7
D: -
size: many

DNA: TGTGCCAGCAGCCATTCGGGAGGGGGGATTAATGAGCAGTTCTTC
CDR3: CASSHSGGGINEQFF
V: TRBV27
length: 15
J: TRBJ2-1
D: TRBD2
size: -

DNA: TGTGCCAGCAGCTACCCCCCCCCGGGCCACACAGATACGCAGTATTTT
CDR3: CASSYPPPGHTDTQYF
V: TRBV11-2
length: 16
J: TRBJ2-3
D: -
size: -

DNA: TGTGCCTGGAGTACAGGGGTTTCGAGCTCCTACGAGCAGTACTTC
CDR3: CAWSTGVSSSYEQYF
V: TRBV30
length: 15
J: TRBJ2-7
D: TRBD1
size: many

DNA: TGTGCCAGCAGCCCCCGGACGGGAGGCTACACCTTC
CDR3: CASSPRTGGYTF
V: TRBV4-2
length: 12
J: TRBJ1-2
D: -
size: many

DNA: TGTGCCAGCAGGATGGGCCCGAGCAGTTTATACGAGCAGTACTTC
CDR3: CASRMGPSSLYEQYF
V: TRBV5-6
length: 15
J: TRBJ2-7
D: -
size: many

DNA: TGCAGTGCAGGAAAGACAGGGATCCACTACGAGCAGTACTTC
CDR3: CSAGKTGIHYEQYF
V: TRBV20-1
length: 14
J: TRBJ2-7
D: TRBD1
size: few

DNA: TGTGCCAGCAGCTTTTCGGGGAGGGCAGATACGCAGTATTTT
CDR3: CASSFSGRADTQYF
V: TRBV7-9
length: 14
J: TRBJ2-3
D: TRBD2
size: -

DNA: TGTGCCAGCAGCGTAGACGCGGCGAGCAATCAGCCCCAGCATTTT
CDR3: CASSVDAASNQPQHF
V: TRBV9
length: 15
J: TRBJ1-5
D: -
size: -

DNA: TGCGCCAGCAGCCAATCACAGGGCCAGATTCAAGAGACCCAGTACTTC
CDR3: CASSQSQGQIQETQYF
V: TRBV4-1
length: 16
J: TRBJ2-5
D: -
size: few

DNA: TGTGCCAGCAGCTTGGCCATTGGGGGTTGGTCCTACAATGAGCAGTTCTTC
CDR3: CASSLAIGGWSYNEQFF
V: TRBV5-6
length: 17
J: TRBJ2-1
D: -
size: few

DNA: TGTGCCAGCGGGAGCGGGACCTACAATGAGCAGTTCTTC
CDR3: CASGSGTYNEQFF
V: TRBV7-9
length: 13
J: TRBJ2-1
D: TRBD2
size: few

DNA: TGTGCCAGCAGGGACTGGGGGCGGGACTCAAGCACAGATACGCAGTATTTT
CDR3: CASRDWGRDSSTDTQYF
V: TRBV12-3/TRBV12-4
length: 17
J: TRBJ2-3
D: -
size: many

DNA: TGCAGTGTAGGGGGGGCTCGGTACCAAGAGACCCAGTACTTC
CDR3: CSVGGARYQETQYF
V: TRBV20-1
length: 14
J: TRBJ2-5
D: -
size: -

DNA: TGTGCCAGCAGTTTCGGTCGAGCCGATGGAGAGACCCAGTACTTC
CDR3: CASSFGRADGETQYF
V: TRBV28
length: 15
J: TRBJ2-5
D: -
size: -